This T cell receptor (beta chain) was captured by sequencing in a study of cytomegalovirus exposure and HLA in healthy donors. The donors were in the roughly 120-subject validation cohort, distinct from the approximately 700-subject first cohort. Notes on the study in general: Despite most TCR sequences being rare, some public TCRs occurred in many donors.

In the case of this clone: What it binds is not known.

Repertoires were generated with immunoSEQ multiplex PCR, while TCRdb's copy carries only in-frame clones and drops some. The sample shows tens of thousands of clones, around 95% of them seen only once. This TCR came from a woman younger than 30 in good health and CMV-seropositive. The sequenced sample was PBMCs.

The CDR3 region has the DNA TGTGCCTGGAGTGTACCCTCGGGAGCGGGATGGGAGACCCAGTACTTC. It encodes CAWSVPSGAGWETQYF. The rearrangement links TRBV30 to TRBJ2-5; 7 bases are a match to TRBD2. J was trimmed by 5 bases and V by 0 bases; bases with no gene match: 12. The CDR3 sequence is 16 residues long. Germline V gene data show CDR1 as GTSNPN and CDR2 as SVGIG (reference sequence).